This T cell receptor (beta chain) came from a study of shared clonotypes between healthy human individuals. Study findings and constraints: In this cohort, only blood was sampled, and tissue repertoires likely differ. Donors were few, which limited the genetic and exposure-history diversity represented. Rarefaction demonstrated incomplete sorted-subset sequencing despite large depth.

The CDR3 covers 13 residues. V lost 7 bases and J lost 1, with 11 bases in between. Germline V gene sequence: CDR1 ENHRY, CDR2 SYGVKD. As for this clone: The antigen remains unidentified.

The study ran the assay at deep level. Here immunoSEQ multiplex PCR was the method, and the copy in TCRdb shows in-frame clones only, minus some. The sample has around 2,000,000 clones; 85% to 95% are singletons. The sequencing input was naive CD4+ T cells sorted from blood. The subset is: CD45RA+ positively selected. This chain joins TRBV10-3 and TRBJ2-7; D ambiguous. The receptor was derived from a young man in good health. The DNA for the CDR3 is TGTGCCATCATGCAGTTGTGGTCCTACGAGCAGTACTTC. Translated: CAIMQLWSYEQYF.